This passage covers 29 T cell receptor beta chains from one sample sequenced in a study of cytomegalovirus exposure and HLA in healthy donors. It was with 60 Vbeta and 13 Jbeta primers that the PCR ran. Clones were sequenced by immunoSEQ multiplex PCR, and TCRdb holds only the in-frame ones, with some missing. The table lists some 85,000 clones, 76% of them singletons. The sample was PBMCs. The receptors were sampled from a middle-aged man in good health and CMV-seronegative.

The chain couples TRBV28 to TRBJ1-1; no clear D gene. CDR1 and CDR2 from the germline V gene are MDHEN and SYDVKM. The germline V and J ends were trimmed by 2 bases and 6 bases, with 10 bases remaining between them. This CDR3 spans 13 amino acids. CDR3 bases: TGTGCCAGCAGTTTACGGGGTGGAGCTGAAGCTTTCTTT. This sequence encodes CASSLRGGAEAFF.

J is TRBJ2-7 and V is TRBV21-1; the table's TRBD1 call for D was not verified on the DNA. TRBV21-1 is a recognized pseudogene. The CDR3 consists of 19 residues. This CDR3 is CASRGDGQGVLGSSYEQYF. The CDR3 nucleotides read TGTGCCAGCAGAGGTGACGGACAGGGGGTCCTGGGAAGCTCCTACGAGCAGTACTTC.

The chain has TRBV6-5 and TRBJ2-2; D perhaps matches TRBD1 (6 bases). The germline gives CDR1 MNHEY, CDR2 SVGAGI. The CDR3 length is 14 residues. Trimming stripped 4 bases from V and 6 bases from J, with 12 bases between. In DNA, the CDR3 is TGTGCCAGCAGTTTCGGGACACCTGCCGGGGAGCTGTTTTTT. The encoded protein is CASSFGTPAGELFF.

The chain recombines TRBV4-1 with TRBJ1-6, with TRBD1 as a possible D gene (5 bases). This CDR3 contains 17 residues. Between the trimmed V and J ends, which lost 1 base and 7 bases, there was a span of 17 bases. Germline V gene data show CDR1 as MGHRA and CDR2 as YSYEKL. The CDR3 nucleotides read TGCGCCAGCAGCCAAGGGTGGGGCCGGGGGATCAATTCACCCCTCCACTTT. This codes for CASSQGWGRGINSPLHF.

This clone has only a few counts. This chain joins TRBV5-3 and TRBJ1-5, with 10 bases aligning to TRBD1. TRBV5-3 is sorted into the ORF group, with uncertain function. This CDR3 has 16 amino acids. Trimming took 0 bases from V and 3 from J; bases not matched to a gene: 3. Written as DNA, the CDR3 is TGTGCCAGAAGCTTGGTCGACAGGGGGCTCAATCAGCCCCAGCATTTT. It yields the protein CARSLVDRGLNQPQHF.

The genes are TRBV7-2 and TRBJ1-2; no clear D. The CDR3 consists of 16 residues. CDR1 SGHTA and CDR2 FQGNSA come from the germline V gene. Trimming took 0 bases from V and 3 from J, leaving 14 bases between them. Here the CDR3 reads CASSLAAGGSDYGYTF. DNA for the CDR3: TGTGCCAGCAGCTTAGCGGCGGGCGGGTCTGACTATGGCTACACCTTC. Full variable domain (missing parts from reference TRBV7-2 and TRBJ1-2): GAGVSQSPSNKVTEKGKDVELRCDPISGHTALYWYRQSLGQGLEFLIYFQGNSAPDKSGLPSDRFSAERTGGSVSTLTIQRTQQEDSAVYLCASSLAAGGSDYGYTFGSGTRLTVV.

The chain links TRBV20-1 to TRBJ1-2; unclear D gene. Looked up from germline, CDR1 is DFQATT and CDR2 is SNEGSKA (reference sequence). The CDR3 runs to 10 residues. In DNA, the CDR3 is TGCAGCGCCGATTACGGCGGGTACACCTTC. Translated, it gives CSADYGGYTF.

This clone came up a few times. The V call is TRBV7-9, the J call TRBJ1-1; weak D call: TRBD1 (6 bases). Germline-derived CDR1 and CDR2 are SEHNR and FQNEAQ (reference sequence). Trimming left V 4 bases short and J 6 bases short, with 12 bases between. The CDR3 spans 13 residues. The CDR3 nucleotides read TGTGCCAGCAGCTCAGGGGTAGGCCCTGAAGCTTTCTTT. Translation gives CASSSGVGPEAFF. Together with reference TRBV7-9 and TRBJ1-1, the CDR3 gives the full variable domain: DTGVSQNPRHKITKRGQNVTFRCDPISEHNRLYWYRQTLGQGPEFLTYFQNEAQLEKSRLLSDRFSAERPKGSFSTLEIQRTEQGDSAMYLCASSSGVGPEAFFGQGTRLTVV.

The J gene is TRBJ1-4, the V gene TRBV5-1; 8 bases are a match to TRBD1. V shed 5 bases, J shed 4 bases, and the junction held 7 bases outside the gene matches. Germline V lookup: CDR1 SGHRS, CDR2 YFSETQ. The CDR3 is 15 residues long. CDR3 coding DNA: TGCGCCAGCAGACCACCGGGACAGGTTAATGAAAAACTGTTTTTT. Protein: CASRPPGQVNEKLFF.

The rearrangement links TRBV6-1 to TRBJ2-7, with D unclear. Germline-derived CDR1 and CDR2 are MNHNS and SASEGT. The CDR3 consists of 11 residues. Trimming removed 5 bases at V and 6 bases at J, with 8 bases between. The CDR3 is CASSRVGEQYF. For the CDR3, the DNA is TGTGCCAGCAGTCGGGTGGGCGAGCAGTACTTC.

This clone was recorded a few times. The chain recombines TRBV21-1 with TRBJ2-5; the D call TRBD2 from the table was never checked on the DNA. TRBV21-1 is flagged as a pseudogene. The CDR3 totals 12 residues. The CDR3 sequence is CASTRTQETQYF. Written as DNA, the CDR3 is TGTGCCAGCACTCGTACTCAAGAGACCCAGTACTTC.

The chain has TRBV5-4 and TRBJ2-3; 8 nucleotides align to TRBD1. CDR3 length equals 16 residues. Trimming took 4 bases from V and 2 from J; bases not matched to a gene: 9. Germline-derived CDR1 and CDR2 are SGHNT and YYREEE (reference sequence). This CDR3 is CASSPGQGSFTDTQYF. CDR3 sequence (DNA): TGTGCCAGCAGCCCAGGACAGGGTTCGTTCACAGATACGCAGTATTTT.

The gene calls are TRBV28 and TRBJ2-1; 10 bases map to TRBD1. The trim removed 5 bases at V and 2 bases at J, leaving 9 bases unmatched. The germline gives CDR1 MDHEN, CDR2 SYDVKM. CDR3 size: 17 residues. CDR3 loop: CASSITHGTGAYNEQFF. The CDR3, as DNA: TGTGCCAGCAGTATCACACATGGGACAGGGGCCTACAATGAGCAGTTCTTC. The variable domain in full, with the rest retrieved from reference TRBV28 and TRBJ2-1, is DVKVTQSSRYLVKRTGEKVFLECVQDMDHENMFWYRQDPGLGLRLIYFSYDVKMKEKGDIPEGYSVSREKKERFSLILESASTNQTSMYLCASSITHGTGAYNEQFFGPGTRLTVL.

This chain joins TRBV7-3 and TRBJ2-2, with 12 positions matching TRBD2. J was trimmed by 6 bases and V by 5 bases; bases with no gene match: 10. Germline lookup yields CDR1 SGHTA and CDR2 FQGTGA. The CDR3 spans 17 residues. The CDR3, as DNA: TGTGCCAGCAGCCTCAGACTAGCGGGGGCAAGGGCCGGGGAGCTGTTTTTT. The encoded protein is CASSLRLAGARAGELFF.

This clone has a handful of counts. The V call is TRBV5-1, the J call TRBJ1-2; 10 positions agree with TRBD1. Germline CDR1 reads SGHRS; CDR2 reads YFSETQ. The V gene end was trimmed by 9 bases and the J gene end by 1 base; junction bases not matched to a gene: 9. The CDR3 runs to 15 residues. Here the CDR3 reads CATSTGTGVNYGYTF. The CDR3 DNA reads TGCGCCACCTCCACCGGGACAGGGGTTAACTATGGCTACACCTTC.

The chain is built from TRBV28 and TRBJ2-7; the match to TRBD1 covers 7 bases. The germline gives CDR1 MDHEN, CDR2 SYDVKM. After removal of 7 bases from V and 7 bases from J, the junction contained 10 bases not matched to a gene. This CDR3 is built from 13 residues. The CDR3 loop is CASNMPGGGEQYF. CDR3 bases: TGTGCCAGCAACATGCCAGGGGGTGGGGAGCAGTACTTC.

The J gene is TRBJ1-2, the V gene TRBV19, with D perhaps matching TRBD1 (5 bases). The germline V gene has CDR1 LNHDA and CDR2 SQIVND (reference sequence). The CDR3 consists of 14 residues. Trimming took off 7 bases at V and 8 bases at J, with 20 bases between the two ends. DNA for the CDR3: TGTGCCAGTAAGCAGGTCAGGAGGAGGGGCGGCTACACCTTC. This gives the protein CASKQVRRRGGYTF.

This clone was observed a handful of times. V gene TRBV6-4 combines with J gene TRBJ1-1, with D tentatively TRBD1 (6 bases). CDR1 is MRHNA and CDR2 is SNTAGT in the germline V gene. Trimming removed 6 bases from V and 6 bases from J, with 14 bases in between. The CDR3 sequence is 13 residues long. CDR3 protein: CASRRTGFAEAFF. DNA for the CDR3: TGTGCCAGCAGACGAACAGGGTTCGCTGAAGCTTTCTTT.

V gene TRBV10-1 combines with J gene TRBJ2-2; 7 bases match TRBD1. V lost 10 bases, J lost 3 bases, and 14 bases stayed unmatched. This CDR3 comprises 16 residues. CDR1 is WNHNN and CDR2 is SYGVQD in the germline V gene (reference sequence). CDR3 loop: CATRTPLQGDTGELFF. The CDR3 DNA reads TGCGCCACCCGTACTCCTCTCCAGGGGGACACCGGGGAGCTGTTTTTT.

This chain's CDR3 is CATGNRGETQYF. Written as DNA, the CDR3 is TGTGCCACCGGTAACAGGGGAGAGACCCAGTACTTC. The chain joins TRBV15 to TRBJ2-5, with TRBD1 matching 7 bases. With 8 bases clipped from V and 4 bases from J, the junction kept 4 bases outside the gene matches. CDR1 and CDR2 from the germline V gene are LNHNV and YYDKDF (reference sequence). The CDR3 is 12 amino acids.

The CDR3 here is CASSGEGTTNEKLFF. DNA of the CDR3: TGTGCCAGCAGCGGGGAGGGGACCACTAATGAAAAACTGTTTTTT. The chain is built from TRBV9 and TRBJ1-4, with a possible D match to TRBD1 (5 bases). V gave up 3 bases and J gave up 2 bases, with 11 bases separating them. The germline gives CDR1 SGDLS, CDR2 YYNGEE. The CDR3 is 15 amino acids.

The CDR3 loop reads CASSLNRVKGTGELFF. CDR3 coding DNA: TGTGCCAGCAGCCTAAACAGGGTTAAGGGCACCGGGGAGCTGTTTTTT. V and J are TRBV7-9 and TRBJ2-2; a possible D gene is TRBD1 (6 bases). The CDR3 spans 16 residues. Trimming left V 5 bases short and J 4 bases short, with 17 bases between. Germline assignment: CDR1 SEHNR and CDR2 FQNEAQ (reference sequence).

The rearrangement joins TRBV6-5 to TRBJ2-2, with D maybe TRBD1 (6 bases). The V and J ends lost 2 bases and 5 bases respectively, with 12 bases between them. Germline CDR1 reads MNHEY; CDR2 reads SVGAGI. CDR3 size: 15 residues. The CDR3, as DNA: TGTGCCAGCAGTTACGGGCAGGGGCCTACCGGGGAGCTGTTTTTT. Its protein product is CASSYGQGPTGELFF.

The genes are TRBV7-3 and TRBJ1-1; the match to TRBD1 covers 10 bases. The CDR3 is made up of 13 amino acids. With 5 bases clipped from V and 7 bases from J, the junction kept 4 bases outside the gene matches. Germline loops: CDR1 SGHTA, CDR2 FQGTGA. The CDR3 spells CASSPDRGVEAFF. In DNA, the CDR3 is TGTGCCAGCAGCCCGGACAGGGGGGTTGAAGCTTTCTTT.

V and J are TRBV7-3 and TRBJ2-3; no reliable D call. Germline CDR1 reads SGHTA; CDR2 reads FQGTGA. Between the trimmed V and J ends, which lost 5 bases and 2 bases, there was a span of 14 bases. The CDR3 length is 15 residues. Written as DNA, the CDR3 is TGTGCCAGCAGCCTCAGACTGTACACCACAGATACGCAGTATTTT. It translates to CASSLRLYTTDTQYF.

This rearrangement joins TRBV9 to TRBJ1-3; D not certain. V gave up 1 base and J gave up 3 bases, with 5 bases separating them. Germline CDR1 is SGDLS and CDR2 is YYNGEE. The CDR3 consists of 13 residues. The CDR3 loop reads CASSVPGGNTIYF. CDR3 DNA sequence: TGTGCCAGCAGCGTACCCGGTGGAAACACCATATATTTT.

A remark on this clone: One end of the junction fails to match germline, which may point to a read error. V usage is TRBV28 and J usage is TRBJ2-7; D remains ambiguous. From germline, CDR1 is MDHEN and CDR2 SYDVKM. This CDR3 has 9 residues. The CDR3 nucleotides are TGTGCCCGCAGGAGCGAGCAGTACTTC. Protein sequence: CARRSEQYF.

This chain links TRBV6-5 with TRBJ2-3, with D possibly matching TRBD2 (6 bases). Germline CDR1 MNHEY, CDR2 SVGAGI. V lost 5 bases to trimming and J lost 4 bases, with 13 bases between them. The CDR3 contains 14 residues. CDR3 residues: CASSNNRRADTQYF. The CDR3 DNA reads TGTGCCAGCAGTAATAACAGGAGGGCAGATACGCAGTATTTT.

The chain has TRBV11-3 and TRBJ2-3; 8 positions agree with TRBD2. V lost 5 bases and J lost 0; bases outside the gene matches: 4. The CDR3 contains 15 residues. From germline, CDR1 is SGHNT and CDR2 YENEEA. CDR3 in DNA: TGTGCCAGCAGCACCCGGGGGGGTAGCACAGATACGCAGTATTTT. This codes for CASSTRGGSTDTQYF.